Following are 30 T cell receptor beta chains from one sample sequenced in a study of Tregs in tolerant kidney transplant recipients. Antigens for these TCRs are unknown. The repertoire was sequenced with immunoSEQ multiplex PCR; TCRdb's copy has only in-frame clones and lacks some. Altogether 15,000 to 20,000 clones are present, roughly 65% being singletons, with the ten largest covering 3.4%. Material for sequencing was Tregs from blood cultured with allogeneic cells. The source of these receptors is a human donor in good health.

This rearrangement joins TRBV19 to TRBJ1-1; possibly TRBD1 for D (5 bases). CDR1 is LNHDA, CDR2 SQIVND, per germline (reference sequence). The CDR3 consists of 15 residues. Trimming took off 3 bases at V and 4 bases at J, with 15 bases between the two ends. CDR3 region: CASSILWGRGTEAFF. For the CDR3, the DNA is TGTGCCAGTAGTATTTTATGGGGTAGGGGCACTGAAGCTTTCTTT.

V is TRBV5-1 and J is TRBJ2-7; TRBD1 agrees at 7 bases. The germline V gene encodes CDR1 SGHRS and CDR2 YFSETQ. Trimming at V came to 3 bases and at J to 3 bases, leaving 3 bases not matched to a gene. There are 13 residues in the CDR3. The CDR3 nucleotides read TGCGCCAGCAGCTGGGGACAGTTCTACGAGCAGTACTTC. Translated, it gives CASSWGQFYEQYF. The full variable domain, its missing parts supplied by reference TRBV5-1 and TRBJ2-7, is KAGVTQTPRYLIKTRGQQVTLSCSPISGHRSVSWYQQTPGQGLQFLFEYFSETQRNKGNFPGRFSGRQFSNSRSEMNVSTLELGDSALYLCASSWGQFYEQYFGPGTRLTVT.

The rearrangement uses TRBV7-3 and TRBJ1-5; 10 bases fit TRBD1. With 2 bases clipped from V and 7 bases from J, the junction kept 8 bases outside the gene matches. This CDR3 is built from 16 residues. Germline CDR1 is SGHTA and CDR2 is FQGTGA. CDR3 protein: CASSLVTGQGRQPQHF. The CDR3 nucleotides read TGTGCCAGCAGCTTAGTGACGGGACAGGGGCGACAGCCCCAGCATTTT.

This chain uses TRBV5-1 with TRBJ1-2; the D is unclear. The CDR3 consists of 14 residues. V was trimmed by 0 bases and J by 4 bases, leaving 10 bases between them. Germline CDR1 SGHRS, CDR2 YFSETQ. The CDR3 loop reads CASSLDSPSYGYTF. The CDR3 DNA reads TGCGCCAGCAGCTTGGACAGTCCTAGCTATGGCTACACCTTC.

The genes are TRBV21-1 and TRBJ2-6; the table assigns TRBD2, which was not confirmed against the DNA. TRBV21-1 represents a pseudogene. The CDR3 is 17 residues long. The DNA of the CDR3 is TGTGCCAGCAGGGGACTAGCGGCCCCTCCTGGGGCCAACGTCCTGACTTTC. Encoded protein: CASRGLAAPPGANVLTF.

This sequence joins TRBV5-1 and TRBJ2-1; weak D call: TRBD2 (6 bases). This CDR3 has 14 residues. Germline V gene sequence: CDR1 SGHRS, CDR2 YFSETQ. V was pared by 6 bases and J by 2 bases, with 12 bases between. The CDR3 DNA reads TGCGCCAGCAAGTTAGCGGAAACCTACAATGAGCAGTTCTTC. This encodes CASKLAETYNEQFF.

The chain links TRBV2 to TRBJ2-2, with D possibly being TRBD1 (5 bases). V gave up 6 bases and J gave up 6 bases, with 17 bases separating them. The CDR3 is 15 amino acids. Germline-derived CDR1 and CDR2 are SNHLY and FYNNEI. CDR3 sequence: CASRLQGNKAGELFF. The CDR3 coding sequence is TGTGCCAGCAGGCTCCAGGGCAACAAGGCCGGGGAGCTGTTTTTT.

The rearrangement uses TRBV18 and TRBJ2-1; 12 bases match TRBD2. The junction had 7 bases not matched to a gene; V was cut back by 5 bases and J by 8 bases. The CDR3 has 15 amino acids. Germline CDR1 and CDR2: KGHSH and LQKENI. CDR3 residues: CASSFTSGGLDEQFF. CDR3 in DNA: TGTGCCAGCTCATTTACTAGCGGGGGGTTGGATGAGCAGTTCTTC.

This clone came up a few times. The rearrangement uses TRBV2 and TRBJ2-1; D is undetermined. Germline V gives CDR1 SNHLY, CDR2 FYNNEI. Trimming cost V 6 bases and J 9 bases, with 12 bases left between them. The CDR3 sequence is 12 residues long. The CDR3 reads CASRKGFSEQFF. The CDR3, as DNA: TGTGCCAGCAGAAAAGGATTTTCTGAGCAGTTCTTC.

The chain combines TRBV5-4 with TRBJ2-7; a possible D gene is TRBD1 (5 bases). The germline V gene has CDR1 SGHNT and CDR2 YYREEE (reference sequence). The CDR3 totals 14 residues. Trimming shortened V by 1 base and J by 2 bases, and 10 bases separated the two germline ends. The CDR3 DNA follows: TGTGCCAGCAGCTTGTTGGGCAGGGCCTACGAGCAGTACTTC. It specifies CASSLLGRAYEQYF.

The chain recombines TRBV18 with TRBJ2-7; the D gene is possibly TRBD1 (6 bases). The CDR3 sequence is 14 residues long. V lost 3 bases and J lost 3, with 12 bases in between. The germline V gene encodes CDR1 KGHSH and CDR2 LQKENI. DNA for the CDR3: TGTGCCAGCTCACCTGGGGGCCGATACTACGAGCAGTACTTC. Its protein product is CASSPGGRYYEQYF. Filled out from reference TRBV18 and TRBJ2-7, the complete variable domain reads NAGVMQNPRHLVRRRGQEARLRCSPMKGHSHVYWYRQLPEEGLKFMVYLQKENIIDESGMPKERFSAEFPKEGPSILRIQQVVRGDSAAYFCASSPGGRYYEQYFGPGTRLTVT.

The V gene is TRBV11-2, the J gene TRBJ1-2; D gene uncertain. Trimming took off 2 bases at V and 4 bases at J, with 11 bases between the two ends. In germline, CDR1 is SGHAT, CDR2 FQNNGV. CDR3 size: 14 residues. CDR3 nucleotide sequence: TGTGCCAGCAGCTTAACCGGCGTTAGCTATGGCTACACCTTC. This gives the protein CASSLTGVSYGYTF. The full variable domain, its missing parts supplied by reference TRBV11-2 and TRBJ1-2, is EAGVAQSPRYKIIEKRQSVAFWCNPISGHATLYWYQQILGQGPKLLIQFQNNGVVDDSQLPKDRFSAERLKGVDSTLKIQPAKLEDSAVYLCASSLTGVSYGYTFGSGTRLTVV.

This clone was counted between two and nine times. The chain carries TRBV7-3 and TRBJ2-2; D is ambiguous. The germline CDR1 and CDR2 sequences are SGHTA and FQGTGA. The CDR3 runs 14 residues. V was cut by 3 bases and J by 4 bases, with 9 bases left in between. CDR3 protein: CASSFGPTTGELFF. The CDR3 DNA reads TGTGCCAGCAGCTTTGGGCCCACCACCGGGGAGCTGTTTTTT.

V and J are TRBV5-4 and TRBJ2-7; weak D call: TRBD1 (6 bases). This CDR3 has 15 residues. Per the germline V gene, CDR1 is SGHNT and CDR2 is YYREEE (reference sequence). V was shortened by 0 bases and J by 2 bases, with 12 bases between the two germline ends. CDR3 coding DNA: TGTGCCAGCAGCTTGGCGTGGGGGCAAACCTACGAGCAGTACTTC. It codes for CASSLAWGQTYEQYF.

This chain connects TRBV6-5 to TRBJ2-7, with unresolved D. The CDR3 is made up of 14 amino acids. The germline V gene has CDR1 MNHEY and CDR2 SVGAGI. V was cut by 0 bases and J by 3 bases, with 9 bases left in between. This CDR3 reads CASSYSDINYEQYF. CDR3 nucleotide sequence: TGTGCCAGCAGTTACTCTGATATCAACTACGAGCAGTACTTC.

This clone counts as medium-sized (0.01 to 0.1%). CDR3 coding DNA: TGTGCCATCAGTGGTCGACAGGGCCCCAACTATGGCTACACCTTC. Encoded protein: CAISGRQGPNYGYTF. The chain is built from TRBV10-3 and TRBJ1-2, with 7 nucleotides matching TRBD1. CDR1 is ENHRY and CDR2 is SYGVKD in the germline V gene. The J segment lost 2 bases and the V segment lost 4 bases, leaving 7 bases of the junction unmatched. The CDR3 length is 15 residues.

This chain joins TRBV6-5 and TRBJ2-3; 7 nucleotides line up with TRBD2. The CDR3 spans 15 residues. In germline, CDR1 is MNHEY, CDR2 SVGAGI. V shed 11 bases and J 6 bases; nucleotides not matched to a gene: 17. The CDR3 loop reads CAGAGANGTWDTQYF. As DNA, the CDR3 is TGTGCCGGGGCGGGAGCAAATGGCACATGGGATACGCAGTATTTT.

The chain employs TRBV30 and TRBJ1-2; no firm D call. The CDR3 has 11 amino acids. The ends were cut back, 3 bases at V and 7 bases at J, with 9 bases in the middle. Germline CDR1 reads GTSNPN; CDR2 reads SVGIG (reference sequence). CDR3 bases: TGTGCCTGGAGAGGACTTGGTGGCTACACCTTC. Its translation: CAWRGLGGYTF. The complete variable domain, with remaining parts taken from reference TRBV30 and TRBJ1-2, reads SQTIHQWPATLVQPVGSPLSLECTVEGTSNPNLYWYRQAAGRGLQLLFYSVGIGQISSEVPQNLSASRPQDRQFILSSKKLLLSDSGFYLCAWRGLGGYTFGSGTRLTVV.

Comment on this clone: Additional DNA sequences in this sample encode the identical CDR3. The chain employs TRBV20-1 and TRBJ2-5, with D uncertain. Trimming removed 2 bases at V and 4 bases at J, with 5 bases between. The germline V gene has CDR1 DFQATT and CDR2 SNEGSKA (reference sequence). This CDR3 is built from 11 residues. CDR3 sequence reads: CSARLAETQYF. Written as DNA, the CDR3 is TGCAGTGCTAGACTGGCAGAGACCCAGTACTTC.

This clone came up once. This chain uses TRBV6-1 with TRBJ1-1; D remains ambiguous. The V end was cut by 2 bases, the J end by 4 bases, with 14 bases between. The germline V gene has CDR1 MNHNS and CDR2 SASEGT. The CDR3 covers 15 residues. The CDR3 nucleotides read TGTGCCAGCAGTGAATGGGTCATGCAACCCACTGAAGCTTTCTTT. Translation gives CASSEWVMQPTEAFF.

The gene calls are TRBV7-9 and TRBJ2-1; 7 nucleotides align to TRBD1. J lost 7 bases, V lost 6 bases, and 9 bases had no gene match. Per the germline V gene, CDR1 is SEHNR and CDR2 is FQNEAQ (reference sequence). The CDR3 is 14 amino acids. DNA of the CDR3: TGTGCCAGCAGGCTAGACAGGGCAAGGAATGAGCAGTTCTTC. Translation gives CASRLDRARNEQFF.

This clone has a single count. V gene TRBV10-2 combines with J gene TRBJ1-2; D gene unclear. From germline, CDR1 is WSHSY and CDR2 SAAADI. The ends were cut back, 6 bases at V and 1 base at J, with 9 bases in the middle. The CDR3 length is 13 residues. CDR3 protein: CASSSRINYGYTF. CDR3 coding DNA: TGCGCCAGCAGCTCACGGATTAACTATGGCTACACCTTC.

The gene calls are TRBV7-9 and TRBJ2-7; no firm D call. Germline V gene data show CDR1 as SEHNR and CDR2 as FQNEAQ (reference sequence). V lost 4 bases to trimming and J lost 3 bases, with 13 bases between them. The CDR3 is 14 amino acids. CDR3 nucleotide sequence: TGTGCCAGCAGCTGGCGACACCTCAGCTACGAGCAGTACTTC. Protein sequence: CASSWRHLSYEQYF.

This clone was counted between two and nine times. This chain connects TRBV19 to TRBJ2-1; TRBD2 matches at 12 bases. V was clipped by 5 bases and J by 0 bases; unmatched bases: 5. The germline CDR1 and CDR2 sequences are LNHDA and SQIVND (reference sequence). The CDR3 length is 17 residues. The CDR3 DNA follows: TGTGCCAGTAGTTTTACTAGCGGGAGGAGCTCCTACAATGAGCAGTTCTTC. This gives the protein CASSFTSGRSSYNEQFF.

V is TRBV4-2 and J is TRBJ1-2, with a weak D call TRBD1 (5 bases). The CDR3 has 14 residues. CDR1 and CDR2 (germline): LGHNA, YNFKEQ. Trimming removed 0 bases from V and 3 bases from J, with 8 bases in between. DNA for the CDR3: TGTGCCAGCAGCCAAGACGGGACGGACTATGGCTACACCTTC. This gives the protein CASSQDGTDYGYTF.

CDR3 amino acids: CSSRGSNYGYTF. CDR3 nucleotide sequence: TGCAGCTCGAGGGGTTCTAACTATGGCTACACCTTC. The genes are TRBV29-1 and TRBJ1-2, with D possibly matching TRBD1 (5 bases). The CDR3 length is 12 residues. With 8 bases removed from V and 0 bases from J, the gap between germline ends came to 10 bases. From germline, CDR1 is SQVTM and CDR2 ANQGSEA.

The chain has TRBV18 and TRBJ1-2; tentatively, D is TRBD1 (6 bases). The CDR3 is 13 residues long. Germline CDR1 and CDR2: KGHSH and LQKENI. Trimming pared 1 base from V and 8 bases from J, leaving 11 bases between. The CDR3 DNA reads TGTGCCAGCTCACCACGGTCAGGGGAAGGCTACACCTTC. Amino acid sequence: CASSPRSGEGYTF.

As to this clone: Mismatch with germline at one junction end may stem from a read error. V and J are TRBV19 and TRBJ1-2; possible D gene TRBD1, 6 bases. The CDR3 is 13 amino acids. Germline V lookup: CDR1 LNHDA, CDR2 SQIVND (reference sequence). The CDR3 sequence: CASSIGGNYGYTF. The CDR3 bases are TGTGCCAGTAGCATAGGGGGGAACTATGGCTACACCTTC.

CDR3 in amino acids: CASSLYETQYF. The CDR3 DNA is TGTGCCAGCAGCTTGTATGAGACCCAGTACTTC. The chain uses TRBV5-4 and TRBJ2-5; D is unresolved. The V gene's germline CDR1 is SGHNT and CDR2 YYREEE (reference sequence). V dropped 1 base and J dropped 5 bases, with 3 bases sitting between them. CDR3 length: 11 amino acids.

V usage is TRBV21-1 and J usage is TRBJ2-7; the table's D call, TRBD2, was not checked against the DNA. TRBV21-1 is a pseudogene. There are 15 residues in the CDR3. The CDR3 DNA sequence: TGTGCCAGCAGCAAACTAAGCGGTCGTTTCTACGAGCAGTACTTC. This sequence encodes CASSKLSGRFYEQYF.